A single sample gave rise to the 30 T cell receptor beta chains below, sequenced in a study of OX40 agonist ivuxolimab in advanced cancers. Assay used: immunoSEQ multiplex PCR; TCRdb lists only in-frame clones, some missing. The sample has tens of thousands of clones, about 82% seen once. The specimen was CD4+ or CD8+ T cells sorted from blood, collected in a trial of the OX40 agonist ivuxolimab. The source is an adult with an advanced solid tumor such as melanoma, head and neck, liver or kidney cancer.

The chain carries TRBV13 and TRBJ2-3; no firm D call. This CDR3 has 15 residues. The ends were cut back, 4 bases at V and 1 base at J, with 12 bases in the middle. Germline assignment: CDR1 PRHDT and CDR2 FYEKMQ (reference sequence). The CDR3 is CASSSFGPGTDTQYF. The CDR3 DNA reads as TGTGCCAGCAGCTCCTTTGGGCCTGGCACAGATACGCAGTATTTT. The full variable domain, its missing parts supplied by reference TRBV13 and TRBJ2-3, is AAGVIQSPRHLIKEKRETATLKCYPIPRHDTVYWYQQGPGQDPQFLISFYEKMQSDKGSIPDRFSAQQFSDYHSELNMSSLELGDSALYFCASSSFGPGTDTQYFGPGTRLTVL.

To note about this clone: The sample has other DNA sequences that encode this CDR3 too. The chain is built from TRBV5-1 and TRBJ2-1, with 11 bases identical to TRBD2. The CDR3 is 14 amino acids. The V gene end was trimmed by 3 bases and the J gene end by 4 bases; junction bases not matched to a gene: 0. The germline gives CDR1 SGHRS, CDR2 YFSETQ. The CDR3 bases are TGCGCCAGCAGCTCTAGCGGGGGGTACAATGAGCAGTTCTTC. Amino acid sequence: CASSSSGGYNEQFF.

The chain recombines TRBV5-5 with TRBJ2-1, with a weak D call TRBD1 (5 bases). This CDR3 region has 14 residues. Germline V gene data show CDR1 as SGHKS and CDR2 as YYEKEE (reference sequence). V was pared by 0 bases and J by 6 bases, with 10 bases between. CDR3 residues: CASSLGLGRNEQFF. The CDR3 nucleotides are TGTGCCAGCAGCTTGGGCCTGGGGCGCAATGAGCAGTTCTTC.

The V call is TRBV30, the J call TRBJ2-3; TRBD2 agrees at 7 bases. Trimming removed 4 bases from V and 2 bases from J; junction bases left unmatched: 15. The germline CDR1 and CDR2 sequences are GTSNPN and SVGIG (reference sequence). The CDR3 length is 17 residues. CDR3 DNA: TGTGCCTGGACTCCATCGTGGGCTAGCGGTAACACAGATACGCAGTATTTT. Translated: CAWTPSWASGNTDTQYF.

The J gene is TRBJ1-5, the V gene TRBV28; 7 nucleotides agree with TRBD1. Germline V gives CDR1 MDHEN, CDR2 SYDVKM. The CDR3 has 17 amino acids. V shed 1 base and J 2 bases; nucleotides not matched to a gene: 8. Here the CDR3 reads CASSLFFTGEGNQPQHF. The CDR3 nucleotides are TGTGCCAGCAGTTTATTTTTTACAGGGGAAGGCAATCAGCCCCAGCATTTT.

This rearrangement joins TRBV5-6 to TRBJ2-2, with 10 bases matching TRBD1. This CDR3 region has 19 residues. Germline values: CDR1 SGHDT, CDR2 YYEEEE. V was pared by 6 bases and J by 2 bases, with 16 bases of the junction left unmatched. CDR3 in amino acids: CASNWGQGTPWANTGELFF. The CDR3 nucleotides read TGTGCCAGCAACTGGGGACAGGGGACTCCGTGGGCAAACACCGGGGAGCTGTTTTTT. The entire variable domain, with the rest obtained from reference TRBV5-6 and TRBJ2-2, is as follows: DAGVTQSPTHLIKTRGQQVTLRCSPKSGHDTVSWYQQALGQGPQFIFQYYEEEERQRGNFPDRFSGHQFPNYSSELNVNALLLGDSALYLCASNWGQGTPWANTGELFFGEGSRLTVL.

This clone was detected a few times. The J gene is TRBJ1-2, the V gene TRBV9; D not resolved. Between the trimmed V and J ends, which lost 4 bases and 4 bases, there was a span of 14 bases. Germline V gene lookup returns CDR1 SGDLS and CDR2 YYNGEE. This CDR3 comprises 14 residues. The CDR3 DNA reads as TGTGCCAGCAGCCCCGACCTGGGCCGCTATGGCTACACCTTC. The encoded protein is CASSPDLGRYGYTF.

This clone turned up a few times. The chain carries TRBV9 and TRBJ2-3, with 7 bases fitting TRBD2. J was trimmed by 2 bases and V by 3 bases; bases with no gene match: 12. From germline, CDR1 is SGDLS and CDR2 YYNGEE. The CDR3 spans 17 residues. The CDR3 DNA is TGTGCCAGCAGCGGAGGGTCGGGTCTAGCGGTCACAGATACGCAGTATTTT. Residues: CASSGGSGLAVTDTQYF.

This clone was seen only a few times. V usage is TRBV6-5 and J usage is TRBJ2-7, with unresolved D. V shed 1 base and J shed 6 bases, with 7 bases lying between them. The germline CDR1 and CDR2 sequences are MNHEY and SVGAGI. This CDR3 contains 12 residues. Here the CDR3 DNA reads TGTGCCAGCAGTTACTATAGAGGCGAGCAGTACTTC. It encodes CASSYYRGEQYF.

The chain has TRBV6-5 and TRBJ1-1, with D perhaps matching TRBD1 (6 bases). Between the trimmed V and J ends, which lost 4 bases and 4 bases, there was a span of 19 bases. This CDR3 region has 16 residues. Germline CDR1 reads MNHEY; CDR2 reads SVGAGI. CDR3 amino acids: CASSSDVSRGGTEAFF. The DNA for the CDR3 is TGTGCCAGCAGTTCCGACGTCTCTAGGGGGGGCACTGAAGCTTTCTTT.

The chain recombines TRBV5-4 with TRBJ1-2; perhaps TRBD1 as D (6 bases). CDR1 SGHNT and CDR2 YYREEE come from the germline V gene (reference sequence). CDR3 length: 15 amino acids. V was pared by 0 bases and J by 4 bases, with 13 bases between. The CDR3 protein is CASSLADRPIYGYTF. DNA for the CDR3: TGTGCCAGCAGCTTGGCCGACAGGCCCATCTATGGCTACACCTTC.

The chain links TRBV29-1 to TRBJ2-5, with D unresolved. The CDR3 loop spans 10 amino acids. Germline values: CDR1 SQVTM, CDR2 ANQGSEA. V was pared by 6 bases and J by 7 bases, with 9 bases between. CDR3 sequence reads: CSVPLGTQYF. The CDR3 DNA sequence: TGCAGCGTCCCACTGGGGACCCAGTACTTC. Variable domain in full (rest from reference TRBV29-1 and TRBJ2-5): SAVISQKPSRDICQRGTSLTIQCQVDSQVTMMFWYRQQPGQSLTLIATANQGSEATYESGFVIDKFPISRPNLTFSTLTVSNMSPEDSSIYLCSVPLGTQYFGPGTRLLVL.

J is TRBJ2-2 and V is TRBV6-1; D assignment may be TRBD1 or TRBD2 (6 bases each). Germline V gene data show CDR1 as MNHNS and CDR2 as SASEGT. The V end lost 5 bases, the J end lost 3 bases, and 10 bases lay between the germline ends. The CDR3 extends over 14 amino acids. DNA of the CDR3: TGTGCCAGCAGTCCGGAGGGGGACACCGGGGAGCTGTTTTTT. Protein sequence: CASSPEGDTGELFF.

The rearrangement links TRBV9 to TRBJ2-3, with TRBD2 matching over 10 bases. V dropped 4 bases and J dropped 4; count of bases not matched to a gene: 3. Germline V gives CDR1 SGDLS, CDR2 YYNGEE. The CDR3 spans 14 residues. CDR3 protein: CASSTGLAADTQYF. For the CDR3, the DNA is TGTGCCAGCAGCACCGGACTAGCGGCAGATACGCAGTATTTT. The full variable domain, with the rest looked up from reference TRBV9 and TRBJ2-3, is DSGVTQTPKHLITATGQRVTLRCSPRSGDLSVYWYQQSLDQGLQFLIQYYNGEERAKGNILERFSAQQFPDLHSELNLSSLELGDSALYFCASSTGLAADTQYFGPGTRLTVL.

The V gene is TRBV11-2, the J gene TRBJ2-3; the D gene is possibly TRBD2 (5 bases). The V and J ends lost 1 base and 0 bases respectively, with 11 bases between them. The CDR3 sequence is 16 residues long. Germline V CDR1 and CDR2: SGHAT, FQNNGV. The CDR3 region is CASSLGGSRSTDTQYF. CDR3 sequence (DNA): TGTGCCAGCAGCTTAGGTGGGAGCCGCAGCACAGATACGCAGTATTTT.

The chain couples TRBV2 to TRBJ2-7; TRBD2 matches at 10 bases. The germline V gene has CDR1 SNHLY and CDR2 FYNNEI. The CDR3 sequence is 15 residues long. J gave up 3 bases and V 9 bases, and 11 bases lay outside the gene matches. CDR3 DNA sequence: TGTGCCAGTCAAAATTTCGGGACTAGCGACTACGAGCAGTACTTC. Translation: CASQNFGTSDYEQYF. Looking up the rest from reference TRBV2 and TRBJ2-7 gives the full variable domain: EPEVTQTPSHQVTQMGQEVILRCVPISNHLYFYWYRQILGQKVEFLVSFYNNEISEKSEIFDDQFSVERPDGSNFTLKIRSTKLEDSAMYFCASQNFGTSDYEQYFGPGTRLTVT.

This rearrangement joins TRBV11-2 to TRBJ2-2, with TRBD2 identical over 9 bases. Germline CDR1 SGHAT, CDR2 FQNNGV. CDR3 length: 16 amino acids. V shed 5 bases and J 3 bases; nucleotides not matched to a gene: 7. DNA of the CDR3: TGTGCCAGCAGCCCCTGGGCGGGAGGGGACACCGGGGAGCTGTTTTTT. Amino acids: CASSPWAGGDTGELFF. The full variable domain, its missing parts supplied by reference TRBV11-2 and TRBJ2-2, is EAGVAQSPRYKIIEKRQSVAFWCNPISGHATLYWYQQILGQGPKLLIQFQNNGVVDDSQLPKDRFSAERLKGVDSTLKIQPAKLEDSAVYLCASSPWAGGDTGELFFGEGSRLTVL.

Only a few counts were recorded for this clone. The CDR3 protein is CACLDRGRRTVFF. The DNA of the CDR3 is TGTGCCTGCCTCGACAGGGGGCGCCGGACTGTGTTTTTT. The chain joins TRBV30 to TRBJ1-4; 10 nucleotides line up with TRBD1. The CDR3 spans 13 residues. Germline V gene data show CDR1 as GTSNPN and CDR2 as SVGIG (reference sequence). J was trimmed by 15 bases and V by 6 bases; bases with no gene match: 13.

This chain connects TRBV11-2 to TRBJ2-5, with D possibly matching TRBD1 (6 bases). CDR1 and CDR2 from the germline V gene are SGHAT and FQNNGV. Trimming shortened V by 5 bases and J by 5 bases, and 9 bases separated the two germline ends. The CDR3 sequence is 12 residues long. The CDR3 reads CASSRQVETQYF. The CDR3 DNA sequence: TGTGCCAGCAGCAGACAGGTGGAGACCCAGTACTTC.

This sequence joins TRBV11-3 and TRBJ2-5, with 11 bases aligning to TRBD2. Germline V gene data show CDR1 as SGHNT and CDR2 as YENEEA. The CDR3 length is 16 residues. The V segment lost 5 bases and the J segment 3 bases; nucleotides outside the gene matches: 8. The CDR3 reads CASSPMISGGEETQYF. In DNA form, the CDR3 reads TGTGCCAGCAGCCCGATGATTAGCGGGGGGGAAGAGACCCAGTACTTC.

This clone has only a few counts. This chain connects TRBV12-5 to TRBJ2-1; D uncertain. The CDR3 totals 12 residues. Germline V gene data show CDR1 as LGHNT and CDR2 as FRNRAP. V was pared by 6 bases and J by 3 bases, with 6 bases between. CDR3 DNA: TGTGCTAGTGGACTTGGCTACAATGAGCAGTTCTTC. The encoded protein is CASGLGYNEQFF.

The rearrangement links TRBV29-1 to TRBJ2-7; the D call may be TRBD1 or TRBD2 (6 bases each). Looked up from germline, CDR1 is SQVTM and CDR2 is ANQGSEA. Trimming stripped 5 bases from V and 0 bases from J, with 17 bases between. The CDR3 totals 15 residues. CDR3 protein: CSVRGTPDNSYEQYF. The CDR3 coding sequence is TGCAGCGTTCGCGGGACACCCGATAACTCCTACGAGCAGTACTTC.

The chain carries TRBV30 and TRBJ2-7; 8 nucleotides match TRBD1. V gave up 5 bases and J gave up 6 bases; unmatched junction bases: 3. There are 11 residues in the CDR3. Germline V CDR1 and CDR2: GTSNPN, SVGIG (reference sequence). The CDR3 here is CAWATGGEQYF. CDR3 coding DNA: TGTGCCTGGGCTACAGGGGGCGAGCAGTACTTC.

The chain links TRBV6-1 to TRBJ2-7; tentatively, D is TRBD1 (5 bases). From germline, CDR1 is MNHNS and CDR2 SASEGT. CDR3 length equals 14 residues. Trimming left V 0 bases short and J 5 bases short, with 11 bases between. The CDR3 nucleotides read TGTGCCAGCAGTGAAGCTTTTTTACAGGACGAGCAGTACTTC. Protein: CASSEAFLQDEQYF.

J is TRBJ1-5 and V is TRBV6-1; D gene ambiguous. There are 13 residues in the CDR3. Germline V lookup: CDR1 MNHNS, CDR2 SASEGT. The germline V and J ends were trimmed by 2 bases and 3 bases, with 5 bases remaining between them. CDR3 in DNA: TGTGCCAGCAGTGAACCAGACAATCAGCCCCAGCATTTT. As protein: CASSEPDNQPQHF.

The gene calls are TRBV9 and TRBJ2-4; 7 bases are a match to TRBD2. CDR3 length: 18 residues. After removal of 0 bases from V and 0 bases from J, the junction contained 9 bases not matched to a gene. Germline CDR1 reads SGDLS; CDR2 reads YYNGEE. CDR3 residues: CASSVGLAVVKAKNIQYF. The CDR3, as DNA: TGTGCCAGCAGCGTAGGGCTAGCGGTAGTGAAAGCCAAAAACATTCAGTACTTC.

V and J are TRBV29-1 and TRBJ2-5; D perhaps matches TRBD1 (6 bases). Germline V lookup: CDR1 SQVTM, CDR2 ANQGSEA. The length of the CDR3 is 14 residues. Trimming stripped 6 bases from V and 0 bases from J, with 14 bases between. CDR3 protein: CSVEADRNQETQYF. DNA of the CDR3: TGCAGCGTAGAGGCGGACAGAAACCAAGAGACCCAGTACTTC.

The CDR3: CASGLGQYGYTF. CDR3 coding DNA: TGTGCTAGTGGTTTGGGACAGTATGGCTACACCTTC. The rearrangement joins TRBV12-5 to TRBJ1-2; D may be TRBD1 (5 bases). CDR1 LGHNT and CDR2 FRNRAP come from the germline V gene. The CDR3 extends over 12 amino acids. Trimming shortened V by 1 base and J by 5 bases, and 5 bases separated the two germline ends. The variable domain in full, completed from reference TRBV12-5 and TRBJ1-2, reads DARVTQTPRHKVTEMGQEVTMRCQPILGHNTVFWYRQTMMQGLELLAYFRNRAPLDDSGMPKDRFSAEMPDATLATLKIQPSEPRDSAVYFCASGLGQYGYTFGSGTRLTVV.

This rearrangement joins TRBV2 to TRBJ2-7; TRBD2 matches 13 bases. The CDR3 has 14 residues. J gave up 2 bases and V 6 bases, and 1 base lay outside the gene matches. Per the germline V gene, CDR1 is SNHLY and CDR2 is FYNNEI. The CDR3: CASSGTSGTYEQYF. The CDR3 DNA reads TGTGCCAGCAGCGGGACTAGCGGGACCTACGAGCAGTACTTC.

The rearrangement links TRBV2 to TRBJ2-1; possible D gene TRBD1, 5 bases. V shed 2 bases and J shed 5 bases, with 13 bases lying between them. This CDR3 spans 15 amino acids. Per the germline V gene, CDR1 is SNHLY and CDR2 is FYNNEI. The CDR3 here is CASSERAGLNNEQFF. The DNA for the CDR3 is TGTGCCAGCAGTGAAAGGGCAGGGCTAAACAATGAGCAGTTCTTC.